This entry lists 24 T cell receptor beta chains sequenced from one sample in a study of cytomegalovirus exposure and HLA in healthy donors. The method was immunoSEQ multiplex PCR; TCRdb's version includes in-frame clones alone and lacks a portion of them. The sample yields about 160,000 clones, around 96% seen once. Sequencing was carried out using PBMCs. Every receptor here comes from a woman aged 18-30 years in good health and CMV-seronegative.

In the case of this clone: One end of the junction is discordant with germline, which a read error may explain. This chain links TRBV7-7 with TRBJ2-2; D call uncertain. In germline, CDR1 is SSHAT, CDR2 FNYEAQ (reference sequence). The length of the CDR3 is 12 residues. CDR3 protein: CASSPLTGELFF. DNA for the CDR3: TGTGCTAGCAGCCCCCTAACCGGGGAGCTGTTTTTT. Complete variable domain (other parts from reference TRBV7-7 and TRBJ2-2): GAGVSQSPRYKVTKRGQDVTLRCDPISSHATLYWYQQALGQGPEFLTYFNYEAQPDKSGLPSDRFSAERPEGSISTLTIQRTEQRDSAMYRCASSPLTGELFFGEGSRLTVL.

This clone was picked up one time. This chain joins TRBV7-9 and TRBJ2-3, with 8 nucleotides matching TRBD1. Trimming removed 1 base from V and 2 bases from J; junction bases left unmatched: 8. CDR3 length equals 17 residues. Germline V CDR1 and CDR2: SEHNR, FQNEAQ (reference sequence). CDR3 protein: CASSLGTGQGITDTQYF. The CDR3, as DNA: TGTGCCAGCAGCTTAGGGACAGGGCAGGGGATCACAGATACGCAGTATTTT.

The chain is built from TRBV6-5 and TRBJ1-3; unclear D gene. This CDR3 is 14 amino acids long. V was cut by 10 bases and J by 0 bases, with 13 bases left in between. Per germline, CDR1 MNHEY and CDR2 SVGAGI. The CDR3 loop reads CATTSGVSGNTIYF. The DNA of the CDR3 is TGTGCCACCACTTCGGGAGTCTCTGGAAACACCATATATTTT.

The chain carries TRBV4-1 and TRBJ2-7; 9 bases are a match to TRBD1. V lost 5 bases, J lost 3 bases, and 11 bases stayed unmatched. Germline lookup yields CDR1 MGHRA and CDR2 YSYEKL. The CDR3 is 16 amino acids. This CDR3 is CASSDALTGGNYEQYF. DNA of the CDR3: TGCGCCAGCAGCGATGCATTGACAGGGGGGAACTACGAGCAGTACTTC.

The chain recombines TRBV4-3 with TRBJ2-7; D is unresolved. Germline V gene lookup returns CDR1 LGHNA and CDR2 YSLEER. The CDR3 spans 14 residues. V was trimmed by 0 bases and J by 0 bases, leaving 6 bases between them. CDR3: CASSQDLYSYEQYF. The CDR3 region has the DNA TGCGCCAGCAGCCAAGATCTGTACTCCTACGAGCAGTACTTC.

This chain links TRBV11-2 with TRBJ2-2; no reliable D call. The CDR3 contains 10 residues. V was cut by 4 bases and J by 14 bases, with 8 bases left in between. The germline CDR1 and CDR2 sequences are SGHAT and FQNNGV. CDR3 nucleotides: TGTGCCAGCAGCTCCACCACTCTGTTTTTT. Encoded protein: CASSSTTLFF.

The chain joins TRBV7-9 to TRBJ2-5, with D possibly TRBD1 on 6 matching bases. V lost 0 bases to trimming and J lost 1 base, with 12 bases between them. Germline V gives CDR1 SEHNR, CDR2 FQNEAQ (reference sequence). This CDR3 is built from 16 residues. The CDR3 loop is CASSLAREGGQETQYF. The CDR3 DNA reads TGTGCCAGCAGCTTAGCAAGGGAAGGGGGCCAAGAGACCCAGTACTTC.

The chain links TRBV23-1 to TRBJ2-7; TRBD1 is a possible D gene (5 bases). TRBV23-1 is an ORF; its function is uncertain. The CDR3 length is 14 residues. V was clipped by 4 bases and J by 11 bases, with 21 bases between them. The CDR3 region is CASSRETGSFGKYF. The CDR3 DNA follows: TGCGCCAGCAGTCGTGAAACAGGTTCATTTGGGAAGTACTTC.

A single count supports this clone. CDR3 nucleotide sequence: TGCGCCAGCAGCCAACTTACAGGGGAAAACTATGGCTACACCTTC. Its protein is CASSQLTGENYGYTF. This chain joins TRBV4-3 and TRBJ1-2, with 7 bases lining up with TRBD1. The CDR3 runs to 15 residues. V was pared by 2 bases and J by 2 bases, with 5 bases of the junction left unmatched. Germline CDR1 reads LGHNA; CDR2 reads YSLEER.

The chain couples TRBV9 to TRBJ1-4; no definite D call. Germline CDR1 is SGDLS and CDR2 is YYNGEE. Trimming took 1 base from V and 6 from J, leaving 10 bases between them. This CDR3 spans 14 amino acids. Here the CDR3 reads CASSVNPRDEKLFF. CDR3 coding DNA: TGTGCCAGCAGCGTAAATCCCCGCGATGAAAAACTGTTTTTT.

This chain joins TRBV15 and TRBJ1-3, with D hard to call. The V and J ends lost 5 bases and 3 bases respectively, with 14 bases between them. CDR3 length equals 15 residues. In germline, CDR1 is LNHNV, CDR2 YYDKDF (reference sequence). The CDR3: CATSSRNRNGNTIYF. DNA for the CDR3: TGTGCCACCAGCTCGCGGAACCGAAATGGAAACACCATATATTTT. Based on the CDR3 plus reference TRBV15 and TRBJ1-3, the full variable domain is DAMVIQNPRYQVTQFGKPVTLSCSQTLNHNVMYWYQQKSSQAPKLLFHYYDKDFNNEADTPDNFQSRRPNTSFCFLDIRSPGLGDTAMYLCATSSRNRNGNTIYFGEGSWLTVV.

This chain uses TRBV19 with TRBJ1-6; D gene uncertain. Germline loops: CDR1 LNHDA, CDR2 SQIVND (reference sequence). The ends were cut back, 3 bases at V and 0 bases at J, with 9 bases in the middle. The CDR3 length is 16 residues. The CDR3 sequence is CASSMDWSSYNSPLHF. The DNA of the CDR3 is TGTGCCAGTAGTATGGACTGGAGCTCCTATAATTCACCCCTCCACTTT.

The gene calls are TRBV9 and TRBJ1-2, with 7 bases matching TRBD1. CDR1 is SGDLS and CDR2 is YYNGEE in the germline V gene. The V and J ends lost 0 bases and 0 bases, in that order; junction bases with no gene match: 5. CDR3 length: 16 amino acids. Here the CDR3 reads CASSVVPTGPNYGYTF. The CDR3 DNA reads as TGTGCCAGCAGCGTAGTTCCGACAGGGCCTAACTATGGCTACACCTTC. The complete variable domain, with remaining parts taken from reference TRBV9 and TRBJ1-2, reads DSGVTQTPKHLITATGQRVTLRCSPRSGDLSVYWYQQSLDQGLQFLIQYYNGEERAKGNILERFSAQQFPDLHSELNLSSLELGDSALYFCASSVVPTGPNYGYTFGSGTRLTVV.

The genes are TRBV27 and TRBJ2-3; TRBD1 matches 8 bases. From germline, CDR1 is MNHEY and CDR2 SMNVEV (reference sequence). The CDR3 has 15 residues. J gave up 3 bases and V 8 bases, and 10 bases lay outside the gene matches. CDR3 coding DNA: TGTGCCAGCGGCAAACGGGACAGGCCGACAGATACGCAGTATTTT. It yields the protein CASGKRDRPTDTQYF.

This sequence joins TRBV5-6 and TRBJ1-2; D gene uncertain. Germline V lookup: CDR1 SGHDT, CDR2 YYEEEE. CDR3 length: 13 amino acids. V was pared by 4 bases and J by 2 bases, with 9 bases between. CDR3 amino acids: CASSPRINYGYTF. CDR3 bases: TGTGCCAGCAGCCCGAGGATAAACTATGGCTACACCTTC. The whole variable domain, remainder taken from reference TRBV5-6 and TRBJ1-2, is DAGVTQSPTHLIKTRGQQVTLRCSPKSGHDTVSWYQQALGQGPQFIFQYYEEEERQRGNFPDRFSGHQFPNYSSELNVNALLLGDSALYLCASSPRINYGYTFGSGTRLTVV.

The gene calls are TRBV27 and TRBJ1-6; TRBD1 agrees at 9 bases. CDR3 length: 14 amino acids. CDR1 is MNHEY, CDR2 SMNVEV, per germline (reference sequence). Losses at the gene ends were 6 bases for V and 6 bases for J; bases not matched to a gene: 3. CDR3 amino acids: CASRPGQGNSPLHF. CDR3 in DNA: TGTGCCAGCAGGCCGGGACAGGGTAATTCACCCCTCCACTTT.

The chain couples TRBV19 to TRBJ1-5; the D gene is possibly TRBD1 (5 bases). V was trimmed by 3 bases and J by 4 bases, leaving 10 bases between them. The CDR3 has 14 amino acids. Germline loops: CDR1 LNHDA, CDR2 SQIVND (reference sequence). The CDR3 sequence is CASSIGRVNQPQHF. The CDR3 region has the DNA TGTGCCAGTAGTATCGGCAGGGTAAATCAGCCCCAGCATTTT.

The J gene is TRBJ2-3, the V gene TRBV9; D remains unclear. The CDR3 has 14 residues. Per the germline V gene, CDR1 is SGDLS and CDR2 is YYNGEE. Trimming shortened V by 0 bases and J by 3 bases, and 8 bases separated the two germline ends. The CDR3 protein is CASSVDQQTDTQYF. CDR3 DNA sequence: TGTGCCAGCAGCGTAGATCAACAGACAGATACGCAGTATTTT.

The CDR3 sequence: CASSSSGQGAAEAFF. Here the CDR3 DNA reads TGTGCCAGCAGCTCGAGCGGACAGGGGGCCGCTGAAGCTTTCTTT. The V call is TRBV11-1, the J call TRBJ1-1; 11 bases align to TRBD1. CDR3 size: 15 residues. Losses at the gene ends were 4 bases for V and 6 bases for J; bases not matched to a gene: 7. Germline V lookup: CDR1 SGHAT, CDR2 FQDESV (reference sequence).

This clone was seen once. V is TRBV10-3 and J is TRBJ1-4; D gene unclear. Germline assignment: CDR1 ENHRY and CDR2 SYGVKD. The V end was cut by 11 bases, the J end by 11 bases, with 30 bases between. The CDR3 is made up of 16 amino acids. For the CDR3, the DNA is TGTGCCTCCACCCGCGACCCCGGAATAGAGGGTGGGAAACTGTTTTTT. Amino acids: CASTRDPGIEGGKLFF.

This clone was seen a single time. The chain recombines TRBV4-3 with TRBJ1-1, with 9 bases aligning to TRBD1. V lost 5 bases to trimming and J lost 3 bases; unmatched junction nucleotides: 4. This CDR3 comprises 14 residues. Germline loops: CDR1 LGHNA, CDR2 YSLEER. The CDR3 sequence is CASSDRDRDTEAFF. Written as DNA, the CDR3 is TGCGCCAGCAGCGATCGGGACAGGGACACTGAAGCTTTCTTT.

This chain joins TRBV5-4 and TRBJ1-1; D perhaps matches TRBD1 (5 bases). The CDR3 length is 14 residues. Per the germline V gene, CDR1 is SGHNT and CDR2 is YYREEE (reference sequence). Trimming removed 4 bases at V and 11 bases at J, with 21 bases between. The CDR3 DNA is TGTGCCAGCAGCCAGAAAGTGGAGGGGCGCCTGGCTTTCTTT. It specifies CASSQKVEGRLAFF.

The genes are TRBV29-1 and TRBJ1-3, with a weak D call TRBD1 (6 bases). The germline CDR1 and CDR2 sequences are SQVTM and ANQGSEA. The length of the CDR3 is 14 residues. The V gene lost 1 base and the J gene lost 4 bases, with 11 bases spanning the gap. DNA for the CDR3: TGCAGCGTTGAAGGGTCTGGGGGCGGAAACACCATATATTTT. Translating it yields CSVEGSGGGNTIYF.

V usage is TRBV14 and J usage is TRBJ2-7, with 9 nucleotides matching TRBD1. This CDR3 has 15 amino acids. V lost 5 bases, J lost 2 bases, and 7 bases stayed unmatched. CDR1 is SGHDN and CDR2 is FVKESK in the germline V gene. CDR3 loop: CASSIPGQGTYEQYF. The CDR3 DNA reads TGTGCCAGCAGCATACCGGGACAGGGCACCTACGAGCAGTACTTC.